Below, 28 T cell receptor beta chains from the same sample are listed, as sequenced in a study of shared clonotypes between healthy human individuals. The data were produced by immunoSEQ multiplex PCR, yet TCRdb's version contains in-frame clones alone and is incomplete. The sample contains hundreds of thousands of clones, approximately 74% of which appear only once. Sequencing input: memory CD4+ T cells sorted from blood. Subset noted: CD45RA-negative fraction. All receptors come from a woman younger than 45 in good health.

This clone appeared a few times. The sample carries other DNA sequences with the same CDR3. V usage is TRBV7-2 and J usage is TRBJ2-5, with TRBD2 matching over 10 bases. The CDR3 sequence is 16 residues long. The germline V gene encodes CDR1 SGHTA and CDR2 FQGNSA. V dropped 4 bases and J dropped 5; count of bases not matched to a gene: 10. The CDR3 protein is CASSSGGLAGVETQYF. Here the CDR3 DNA reads TGTGCCAGCAGCTCTGGAGGGCTAGCGGGAGTGGAGACCCAGTACTTC.

The V gene is TRBV7-9, the J gene TRBJ1-4; TRBD1 might be the D (6 bases). This CDR3 has 15 amino acids. Trimming cost V 5 bases and J 8 bases, with 18 bases left between them. Germline loops: CDR1 SEHNR, CDR2 FQNEAQ (reference sequence). In DNA form, the CDR3 reads TGTGCCAGCAGCCCGTCGGGGGGCGCGGACGAAAAACTGTTTTTT. Translated, it gives CASSPSGGADEKLFF. The full variable domain, its missing parts supplied by reference TRBV7-9 and TRBJ1-4, is DTGVSQNPRHKITKRGQNVTFRCDPISEHNRLYWYRQTLGQGPEFLTYFQNEAQLEKSRLLSDRFSAERPKGSFSTLEIQRTEQGDSAMYLCASSPSGGADEKLFFGSGTQLSVL.

The chain employs TRBV5-4 and TRBJ2-1; D is undetermined. The germline CDR1 and CDR2 sequences are SGHNT and YYREEE (reference sequence). This CDR3 has 15 amino acids. The V gene lost 0 bases and the J gene lost 5 bases, with 12 bases spanning the gap. This CDR3 reads CASSLGIRSDNEQFF. In DNA form, the CDR3 reads TGTGCCAGCAGCTTGGGAATCAGAAGTGACAATGAGCAGTTCTTC.

The sample holds one count of this clone. The chain employs TRBV6-1 and TRBJ2-2; D unclear. CDR3 length: 14 amino acids. The germline gives CDR1 MNHNS, CDR2 SASEGT. V lost 6 bases to trimming and J lost 4 bases, with 12 bases between them. This CDR3 reads CASRRDSGTGELFF. DNA for the CDR3: TGTGCCAGCAGGAGAGATTCGGGCACCGGGGAGCTGTTTTTT.

This sequence joins TRBV6-6 and TRBJ2-7; 8 bases line up with TRBD1. With 4 bases clipped from V and 1 base from J, the junction kept 9 bases outside the gene matches. CDR3 length: 16 residues. Germline lookup yields CDR1 MNHNY and CDR2 SVGAGI (reference sequence). The CDR3 coding sequence is TGTGCCAGCAGTTCCACCCAGGGGGCGGGTTCCTACGAGCAGTACTTC. It specifies CASSSTQGAGSYEQYF.

This clone was detected only once. The rearrangement links TRBV5-1 to TRBJ2-3, with 8 bases lining up with TRBD2. With 3 bases clipped from V and 0 bases from J, the junction kept 6 bases outside the gene matches. The germline V gene has CDR1 SGHRS and CDR2 YFSETQ. This CDR3 comprises 16 residues. This chain's CDR3 is CASSWTGGTSTDTQYF. The CDR3 DNA sequence: TGCGCCAGCAGCTGGACGGGAGGGACTAGCACAGATACGCAGTATTTT.

The chain couples TRBV5-4 to TRBJ2-3; 11 nucleotides line up with TRBD2. Germline values: CDR1 SGHNT, CDR2 YYREEE (reference sequence). The J segment lost 4 bases and the V segment lost 4 bases, leaving 8 bases of the junction unmatched. This CDR3 region has 16 residues. Here the CDR3 DNA reads TGTGCCAGCAGCCCAATAGCGGGAGGGAGGGCAGATACGCAGTATTTT. Translation gives CASSPIAGGRADTQYF.

The rearrangement uses TRBV5-1 and TRBJ2-5; 7 bases map to TRBD2. The CDR3 is 16 residues long. Germline V CDR1 and CDR2: SGHRS, YFSETQ. V lost 5 bases to trimming and J lost 0 bases; unmatched junction nucleotides: 10. CDR3: CASSFGASGYQETQYF. The CDR3 nucleotides read TGCGCCAGCAGTTTTGGGGCTAGCGGATACCAAGAGACCCAGTACTTC.

This rearrangement joins TRBV7-9 to TRBJ2-5; the match to TRBD1 covers 11 bases. CDR1 and CDR2 from the germline V gene are SEHNR and FQNEAQ (reference sequence). Unmatched junction bases numbered 11, after V lost 4 bases and J lost 7 bases. This CDR3 has 16 amino acids. CDR3 protein: CASSSRTGGASGTQYF. As DNA, the CDR3 is TGTGCCAGCAGCTCTCGGACAGGGGGCGCGTCTGGGACCCAGTACTTC.

This chain connects TRBV28 to TRBJ1-2; D uncertain. V shed 1 base and J shed 8 bases, with 20 bases lying between them. CDR1 is MDHEN, CDR2 SYDVKM, per germline. There are 16 residues in the CDR3. CDR3 sequence: CASSLLSGSPFDGYTF. CDR3 bases: TGTGCCAGCAGTTTATTGTCCGGGTCCCCCTTTGACGGCTACACCTTC.

The genes are TRBV19 and TRBJ1-4; 10 bases line up with TRBD1. V shed 6 bases and J 7 bases; nucleotides not matched to a gene: 5. Germline loops: CDR1 LNHDA, CDR2 SQIVND (reference sequence). This CDR3 contains 14 residues. This chain's CDR3 is CASRSGTGVEKLFF. The CDR3 DNA follows: TGTGCCAGTAGATCGGGGACAGGGGTTGAAAAACTGTTTTTT.

The rearrangement links TRBV23-1 to TRBJ2-2, with 9 bases identical to TRBD1. TRBV23-1 carries the ORF label, with uncertain function. The CDR3 is 13 residues long. The DNA for the CDR3 is TGCGGACGAAGGGGACAGGGTCCCGGGGAGCTGTTTTTT. This sequence encodes CGRRGQGPGELFF.

This clone was counted between two and nine times. The chain links TRBV6-1 to TRBJ1-5; possible D gene TRBD1, 6 bases. Germline lookup yields CDR1 MNHNS and CDR2 SASEGT. This CDR3 is built from 14 residues. Trimming removed 11 bases at V and 1 base at J, with 15 bases between. CDR3 loop: CAATGASSNQPQHF. In DNA form, the CDR3 reads TGTGCCGCCACGGGGGCCTCAAGCAATCAGCCCCAGCATTTT.

The CDR3 sequence is CASKDTYNEQFF. CDR3 sequence (DNA): TGCGCCAGCAAAGACACGTACAATGAGCAGTTCTTC. The J gene is TRBJ2-1, the V gene TRBV10-2; no clear D gene. The germline V gene has CDR1 WSHSY and CDR2 SAAADI. This CDR3 contains 12 residues. Between the trimmed V and J ends, which lost 7 bases and 4 bases, there was a span of 8 bases.

This clone has only a few counts. V and J are TRBV28 and TRBJ1-2, with D hard to call. The V end was cut by 8 bases, the J end by 6 bases, with 13 bases between. CDR3 length: 12 residues. Germline V lookup: CDR1 MDHEN, CDR2 SYDVKM. In DNA, the CDR3 is TGTGCCAGCTCGGGCCAGCCCCATGGCTACACCTTC. It is translated as CASSGQPHGYTF.

The chain has TRBV7-8 and TRBJ2-5; 14 nucleotides agree with TRBD2. The J call is uncertain, as TRBJ2-7 better fits the DNA end. The germline V gene encodes CDR1 SGHVS and CDR2 FQNEAQ. The CDR3 runs 19 residues. The CDR3 nucleotides read TGTGCCAGCAGCTTAGCCGGGACTAGCGGGAGTTTAGGCTCCTACGAGCAGTACTTC. It translates to CASSLAGTSGSLGSYEQYF.

This clone was recorded only once. The chain employs TRBV7-8 and TRBJ2-7, with D perhaps matching TRBD1 (6 bases). Between the trimmed V and J ends, which lost 5 bases and 6 bases, there was a span of 14 bases. Germline CDR1 reads SGHVS; CDR2 reads FQNEAQ. This CDR3 has 13 amino acids. DNA of the CDR3: TGTGCCAGCAGCCTCTGGACAGTATCCGAGCAGTACTTC. Translated: CASSLWTVSEQYF.

The V and J genes are TRBV6-1 and TRBJ2-7; weak D call: TRBD2 (6 bases). CDR1 and CDR2 (germline): MNHNS, SASEGT. The germline V and J ends were trimmed by 8 bases and 2 bases, with 13 bases remaining between them. The CDR3 is 13 residues long. Written as DNA, the CDR3 is TGTGCCAGCTCGGAGGGGTTTCCCTACGAGCAGTACTTC. Its protein product is CASSEGFPYEQYF.

This rearrangement joins TRBV5-8 to TRBJ1-2; D gene uncertain. Between the trimmed V and J ends, which lost 3 bases and 7 bases, there was a span of 19 bases. The CDR3 is 15 residues long. The germline CDR1 and CDR2 sequences are SGHTS and YDEGEE. The CDR3 spells CASSYPEAGLRGYTF. In nucleotides, the CDR3 is TGTGCCAGCAGCTACCCCGAAGCGGGCTTGCGTGGCTACACCTTC.

This chain uses TRBV10-3 with TRBJ1-1; the D is unclear. Germline V CDR1 and CDR2: ENHRY, SYGVKD. The CDR3 is 13 amino acids. Trimming removed 0 bases at V and 9 bases at J, with 11 bases between. The CDR3 loop is CAISESRHQKAFF. The CDR3 coding sequence is TGTGCCATCAGTGAGTCGAGACACCAAAAAGCTTTCTTT.

The chain uses TRBV7-3 and TRBJ2-5, with 9 bases fitting TRBD2. This CDR3 spans 14 amino acids. Trimming at V came to 5 bases and at J to 5 bases, leaving 6 bases not matched to a gene. CDR1 and CDR2 from the germline V gene are SGHTA and FQGTGA. The CDR3 DNA follows: TGTGCCAGCAGCCCCACTGCGGGGGGGGAGACCCAGTACTTC. This translates into CASSPTAGGETQYF.

The chain joins TRBV13 to TRBJ2-7; possibly TRBD2 for D (5 bases). The length of the CDR3 is 14 residues. The germline V and J ends were trimmed by 2 bases and 2 bases, with 10 bases remaining between them. Germline V CDR1 and CDR2: PRHDT, FYEKMQ (reference sequence). The CDR3 reads CASSLTGDTYEQYF. For the CDR3, the DNA is TGTGCCAGCAGCTTAACCGGGGATACCTACGAGCAGTACTTC. The full variable domain, with the rest looked up from reference TRBV13 and TRBJ2-7, is AAGVIQSPRHLIKEKRETATLKCYPIPRHDTVYWYQQGPGQDPQFLISFYEKMQSDKGSIPDRFSAQQFSDYHSELNMSSLELGDSALYFCASSLTGDTYEQYFGPGTRLTVT.

V and J are TRBV15 and TRBJ1-1; the D is unclear. V was clipped by 1 base and J by 1 base, with 10 bases between them. Germline V lookup: CDR1 LNHNV, CDR2 YYDKDF (reference sequence). The CDR3 sequence is 15 residues long. The chain's CDR3 is CATSRGGEGNTEAFF. CDR3 nucleotide sequence: TGTGCCACCAGCAGAGGCGGCGAGGGGAACACTGAAGCTTTCTTT.

This clone was seen many times. Different DNA sequences within this sample yield the same CDR3. The chain has TRBV18 and TRBJ1-2; no clear D. The length of the CDR3 is 12 residues. Trimming shortened V by 3 bases and J by 3 bases, and 5 bases separated the two germline ends. CDR1 KGHSH and CDR2 LQKENI come from the germline V gene. The CDR3 nucleotides are TGTGCCAGCTCACCGGGTGACTATGGCTACACCTTC. Its protein product is CASSPGDYGYTF.

This clone occurred a few times. The CDR3 region is CASSHYGTYSYEQYF. The CDR3 nucleotides are TGTGCCAGCAGCCATTACGGTACCTACTCCTACGAGCAGTACTTC. The chain uses TRBV7-8 and TRBJ2-7, with no clear D. Germline assignment: CDR1 SGHVS and CDR2 FQNEAQ. This CDR3 has 15 amino acids. Trimming took 5 bases from V and 0 from J, leaving 14 bases between them.

This chain connects TRBV9 to TRBJ2-1; the D is unclear. V gave up 3 bases and J gave up 9 bases, with 10 bases separating them. Germline CDR1 and CDR2: SGDLS and YYNGEE. The length of the CDR3 is 12 residues. CDR3 nucleotides: TGTGCCAGCAGCGGCCTATGGGCTGAGCAGTTCTTC. Translating it yields CASSGLWAEQFF.

The rearrangement joins TRBV7-9 to TRBJ1-1; D not resolved. V was shortened by 2 bases and J by 7 bases, with 11 bases between the two germline ends. Germline CDR1 is SEHNR and CDR2 is FQNEAQ (reference sequence). This CDR3 is 13 amino acids long. The CDR3 loop is CASSLSTTGEAFF. The CDR3 nucleotides are TGTGCCAGCAGCTTATCAACGACCGGTGAAGCTTTCTTT. The whole variable domain, filled in from reference TRBV7-9 and TRBJ1-1, reads DTGVSQNPRHKITKRGQNVTFRCDPISEHNRLYWYRQTLGQGPEFLTYFQNEAQLEKSRLLSDRFSAERPKGSFSTLEIQRTEQGDSAMYLCASSLSTTGEAFFGQGTRLTVV.

This clone occurred once. The rearrangement joins TRBV6-1 to TRBJ2-7, with TRBD2 identical over 7 bases. The junction had 7 bases not matched to a gene; V was cut back by 10 bases and J by 1 base. The CDR3 sequence is 13 residues long. CDR1 and CDR2 from the germline V gene are MNHNS and SASEGT. CDR3 DNA: TGTGCCACCGGACTAGGGGTTTCCTACGAGCAGTACTTC. Amino acid sequence: CATGLGVSYEQYF.